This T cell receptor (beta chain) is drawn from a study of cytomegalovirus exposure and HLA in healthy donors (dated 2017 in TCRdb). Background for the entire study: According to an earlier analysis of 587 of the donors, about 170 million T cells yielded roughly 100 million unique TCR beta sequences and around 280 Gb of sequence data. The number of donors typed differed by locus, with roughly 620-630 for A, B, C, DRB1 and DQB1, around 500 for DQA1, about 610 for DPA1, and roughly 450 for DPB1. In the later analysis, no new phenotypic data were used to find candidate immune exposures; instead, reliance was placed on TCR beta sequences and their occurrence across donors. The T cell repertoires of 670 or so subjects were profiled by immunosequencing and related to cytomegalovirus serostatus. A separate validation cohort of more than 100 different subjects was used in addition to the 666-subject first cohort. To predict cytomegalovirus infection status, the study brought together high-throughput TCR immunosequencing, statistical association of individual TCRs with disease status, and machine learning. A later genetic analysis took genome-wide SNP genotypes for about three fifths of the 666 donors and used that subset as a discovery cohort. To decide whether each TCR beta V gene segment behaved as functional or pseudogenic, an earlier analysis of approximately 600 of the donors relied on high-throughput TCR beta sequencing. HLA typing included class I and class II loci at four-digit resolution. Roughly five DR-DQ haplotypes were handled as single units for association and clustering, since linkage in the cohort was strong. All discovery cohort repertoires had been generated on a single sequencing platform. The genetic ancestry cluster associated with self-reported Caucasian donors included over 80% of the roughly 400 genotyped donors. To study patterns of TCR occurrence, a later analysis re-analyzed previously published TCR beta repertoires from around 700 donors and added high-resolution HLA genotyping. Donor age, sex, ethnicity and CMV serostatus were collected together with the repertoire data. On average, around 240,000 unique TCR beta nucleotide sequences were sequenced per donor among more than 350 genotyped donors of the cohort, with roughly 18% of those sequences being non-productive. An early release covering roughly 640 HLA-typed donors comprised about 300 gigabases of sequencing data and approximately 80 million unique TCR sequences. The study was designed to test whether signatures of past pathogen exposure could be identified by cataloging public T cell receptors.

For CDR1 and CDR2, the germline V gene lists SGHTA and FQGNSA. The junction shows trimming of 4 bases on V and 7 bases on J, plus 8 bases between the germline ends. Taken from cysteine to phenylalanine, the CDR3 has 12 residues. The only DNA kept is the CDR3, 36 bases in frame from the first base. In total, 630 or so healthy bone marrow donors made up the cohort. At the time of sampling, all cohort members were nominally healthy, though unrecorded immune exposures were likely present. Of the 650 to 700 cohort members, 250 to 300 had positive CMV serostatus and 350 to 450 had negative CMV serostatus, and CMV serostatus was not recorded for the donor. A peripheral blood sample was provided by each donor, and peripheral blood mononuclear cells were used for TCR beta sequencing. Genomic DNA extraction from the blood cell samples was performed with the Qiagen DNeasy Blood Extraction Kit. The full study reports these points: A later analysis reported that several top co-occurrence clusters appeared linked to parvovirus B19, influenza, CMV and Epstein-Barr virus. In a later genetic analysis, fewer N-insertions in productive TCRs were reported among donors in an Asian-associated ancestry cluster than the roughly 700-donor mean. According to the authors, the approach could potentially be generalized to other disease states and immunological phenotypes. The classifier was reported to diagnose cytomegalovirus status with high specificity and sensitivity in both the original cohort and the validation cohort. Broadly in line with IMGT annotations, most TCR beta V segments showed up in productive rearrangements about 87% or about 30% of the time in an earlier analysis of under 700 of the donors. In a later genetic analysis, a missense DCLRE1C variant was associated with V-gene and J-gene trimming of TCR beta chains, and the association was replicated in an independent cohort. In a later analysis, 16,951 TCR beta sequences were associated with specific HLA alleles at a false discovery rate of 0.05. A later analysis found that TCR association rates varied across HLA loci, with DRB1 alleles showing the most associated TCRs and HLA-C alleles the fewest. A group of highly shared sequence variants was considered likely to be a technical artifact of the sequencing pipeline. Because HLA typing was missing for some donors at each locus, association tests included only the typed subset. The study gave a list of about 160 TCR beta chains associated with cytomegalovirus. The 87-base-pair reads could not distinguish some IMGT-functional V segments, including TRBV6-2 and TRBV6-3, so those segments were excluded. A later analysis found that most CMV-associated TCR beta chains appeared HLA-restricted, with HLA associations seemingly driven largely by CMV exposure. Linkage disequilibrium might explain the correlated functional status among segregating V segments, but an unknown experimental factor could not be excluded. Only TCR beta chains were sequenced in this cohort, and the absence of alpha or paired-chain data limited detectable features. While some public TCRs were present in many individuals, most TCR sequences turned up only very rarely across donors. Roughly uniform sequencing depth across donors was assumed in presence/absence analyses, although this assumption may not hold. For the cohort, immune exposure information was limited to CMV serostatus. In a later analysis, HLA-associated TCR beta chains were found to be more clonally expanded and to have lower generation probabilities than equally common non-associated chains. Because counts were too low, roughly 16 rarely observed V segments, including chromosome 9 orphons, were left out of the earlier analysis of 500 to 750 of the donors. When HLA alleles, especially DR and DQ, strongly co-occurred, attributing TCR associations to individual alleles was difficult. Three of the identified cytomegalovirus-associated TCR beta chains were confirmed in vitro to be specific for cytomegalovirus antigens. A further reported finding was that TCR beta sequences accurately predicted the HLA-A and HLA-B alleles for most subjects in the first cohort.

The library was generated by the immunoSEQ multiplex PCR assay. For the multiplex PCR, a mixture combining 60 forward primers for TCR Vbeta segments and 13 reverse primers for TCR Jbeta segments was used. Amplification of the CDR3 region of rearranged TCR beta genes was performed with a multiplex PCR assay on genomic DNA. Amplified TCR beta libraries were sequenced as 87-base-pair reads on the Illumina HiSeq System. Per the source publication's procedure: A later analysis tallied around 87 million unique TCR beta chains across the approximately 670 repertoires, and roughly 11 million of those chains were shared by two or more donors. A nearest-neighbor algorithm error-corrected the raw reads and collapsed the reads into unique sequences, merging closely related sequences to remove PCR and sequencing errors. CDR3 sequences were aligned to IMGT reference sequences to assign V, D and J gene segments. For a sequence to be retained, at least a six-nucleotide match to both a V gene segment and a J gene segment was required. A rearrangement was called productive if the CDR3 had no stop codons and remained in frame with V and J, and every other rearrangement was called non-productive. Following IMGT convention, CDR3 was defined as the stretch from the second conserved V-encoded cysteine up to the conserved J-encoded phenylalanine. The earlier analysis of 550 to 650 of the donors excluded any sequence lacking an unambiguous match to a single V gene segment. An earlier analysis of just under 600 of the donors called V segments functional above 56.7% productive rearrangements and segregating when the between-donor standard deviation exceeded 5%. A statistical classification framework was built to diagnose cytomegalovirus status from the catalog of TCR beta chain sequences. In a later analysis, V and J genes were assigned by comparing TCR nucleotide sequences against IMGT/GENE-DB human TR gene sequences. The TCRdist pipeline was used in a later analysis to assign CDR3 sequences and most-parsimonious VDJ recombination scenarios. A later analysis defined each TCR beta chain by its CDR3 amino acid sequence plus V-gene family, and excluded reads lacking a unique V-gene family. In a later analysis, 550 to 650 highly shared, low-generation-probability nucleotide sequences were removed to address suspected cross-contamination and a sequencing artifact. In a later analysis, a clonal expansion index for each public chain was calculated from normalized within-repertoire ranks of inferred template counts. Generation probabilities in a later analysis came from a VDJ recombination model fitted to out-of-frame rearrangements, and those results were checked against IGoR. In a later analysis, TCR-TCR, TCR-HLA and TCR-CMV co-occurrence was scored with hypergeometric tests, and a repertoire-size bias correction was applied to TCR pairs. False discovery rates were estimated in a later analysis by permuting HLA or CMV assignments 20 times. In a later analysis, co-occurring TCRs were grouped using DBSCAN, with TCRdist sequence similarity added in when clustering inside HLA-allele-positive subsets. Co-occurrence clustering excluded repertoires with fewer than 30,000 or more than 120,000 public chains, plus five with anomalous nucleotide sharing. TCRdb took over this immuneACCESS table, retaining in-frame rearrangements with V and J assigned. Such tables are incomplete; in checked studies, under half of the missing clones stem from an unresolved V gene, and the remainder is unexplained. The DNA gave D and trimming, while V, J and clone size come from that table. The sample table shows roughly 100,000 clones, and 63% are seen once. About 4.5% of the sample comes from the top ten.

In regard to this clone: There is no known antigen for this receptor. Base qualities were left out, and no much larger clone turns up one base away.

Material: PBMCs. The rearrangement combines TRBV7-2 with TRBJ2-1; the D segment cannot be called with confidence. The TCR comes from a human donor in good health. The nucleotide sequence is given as TGTGCCAGCAGCTCCCTCTTTAATGAGCAGTTCTTC. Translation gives CASSSLFNEQFF.